Listed below are T cell receptor beta chains from one sample, sequenced in a study of cytomegalovirus exposure and HLA in healthy donors. Some clones are missing from TCRdb's copy, which holds only in-frame ones; the method was immunoSEQ multiplex PCR. Of more than 110,000 clones in the sample, approximately 77% are singletons; the top ten hold 4.9%. What was sequenced was PBMCs. All receptors derive from a woman between 50 and 59 years old in good health and CMV-seronegative. Each CDR3 is given with its conserved first and last residue. The D gene is left open where the match is weak. Expanded clones get a size class; other rows say once, few or many, or leave the size out.

J gene	V gene	D gene	clone size	CDR3 DNA	CDR3 protein
TRBJ1-2	TRBV7-9	TRBD1	NA	TGTGCCAGCAGCTACTCCAGGGGGCGTTTCAATGGCTACACCTTC	CASSYSRGRFNGYTF
TRBJ2-1	TRBV9	TRBD1	NA	TGTGCCAGCAGCGAACAGGGGCAGGGGAATGAGCAGTTCTTC	CASSEQGQGNEQFF
TRBJ2-5	TRBV2	TRBD1	NA	TGTGCCAGCAACGCCCGGTCGGACAGGGGTGGGGAGCAGTACTTC	CASNARSDRGGEQYF
TRBJ1-6	TRBV6-5	TRBD1	NA	TGTGCCAGCACACAGGGGTTAAATTCACCCCTCCACTTT	CASTQGLNSPLHF
TRBJ2-5	TRBV9	TRBD2	once	TGTGCCAGCAGTTCCGGGGGGGGAAAGACCCAGTACTTC	CASSSGGGKTQYF
TRBJ1-6	TRBV5-6	TRBD1	NA	TGTGCCAGCAGCTTCCGACAGGGCGTCAATTCACCCCTCCACTTT	CASSFRQGVNSPLHF
TRBJ1-3	TRBV5-8	NA	NA	TGTGCCAGCAGCTTGGACGGGACTGAGCTCTCTGGAAACACCATATATTTT	CASSLDGTELSGNTIYF
TRBJ2-2	TRBV6-4	NA	NA	TGTGCCAGCAGCTCGGACACACAAGCCGGGGAGCTGTTTTTT	CASSSDTQAGELFF
TRBJ1-1	TRBV5-6	TRBD1	NA	TGTGCCAGCAGCCTGAGACAGGGGGCGCGGGACACTGAAGCTTTCTTT	CASSLRQGARDTEAFF
TRBJ2-1	TRBV4-2	TRBD2	NA	TGTGCCAGCAGCCACCCCGGACTAGCGGGGGGCTACAATGAGCAGTTCTTC	CASSHPGLAGGYNEQFF